The next 10 T cell receptor beta chains were all read from a single sample in a study of blood T cell repertoires in COVID-19. The protocol was immunoSEQ multiplex PCR, while the TCRdb copy is restricted to in-frame clones and leaves out a portion. The profile shows some 110,000 clones, over 70% of them singletons. Specimen: peripheral blood. These receptors were taken from a man aged 50 or older with acute or convalescent COVID-19.

This chain links TRBV5-1 with TRBJ1-1, with D possibly matching TRBD1 (6 bases). V lost 0 bases and J lost 4, with 7 bases in between. Germline assignment: CDR1 SGHRS and CDR2 YFSETQ. The CDR3 is 13 amino acids. CDR3 nucleotide sequence: TGCGCCAGCAGCTTGGAAGGGGGCACTGAAGCTTTCTTT. Its protein product is CASSLEGGTEAFF.

This clone was counted many times. The chain uses TRBV5-6 and TRBJ2-1; D possibly corresponds to TRBD2 (5 bases). The germline V gene has CDR1 SGHDT and CDR2 YYEEEE. Trimming took off 4 bases at V and 3 bases at J, with 14 bases between the two ends. The CDR3 runs 15 residues. The CDR3 loop reads CASSSTLGSYNEQFF. In DNA form, the CDR3 reads TGTGCCAGCAGCAGCACCTTGGGGAGCTACAATGAGCAGTTCTTC.

The chain uses TRBV4-1 and TRBJ1-3; 7 bases match TRBD1. The length of the CDR3 is 15 residues. V lost 3 bases, J lost 2 bases, and 4 bases stayed unmatched. CDR1 and CDR2 from the germline V gene are MGHRA and YSYEKL. The DNA of the CDR3 is TGCGCCAGCAGCCACGGTAGGGGGCCTGGAAACACCATATATTTT. This sequence encodes CASSHGRGPGNTIYF.

This chain connects TRBV10-3 to TRBJ2-1; 10 bases match TRBD2. The ends lost 7 bases at V and 6 bases at J; junction bases unmatched: 6. Germline V lookup: CDR1 ENHRY, CDR2 SYGVKD. CDR3 size: 14 residues. DNA of the CDR3: TGTGCCATCAAATTAGCGGGAGGAGTCAATGAGCAGTTCTTC. Encoded protein: CAIKLAGGVNEQFF.

This sequence joins TRBV20-1 and TRBJ2-7; possibly TRBD2 for D (5 bases). The germline gives CDR1 DFQATT, CDR2 SNEGSKA (reference sequence). This CDR3 has 11 residues. Trimming removed 7 bases from V and 0 bases from J, with 7 bases in between. The CDR3 reads CSGGSSYEQYF. In nucleotides, the CDR3 is TGCAGTGGTGGGAGCTCCTACGAGCAGTACTTC.

J is TRBJ2-7 and V is TRBV19; TRBD2 matches at 11 bases. The CDR3 has 15 residues. V shed 5 bases, J shed 6 bases, and the junction held 9 bases outside the gene matches. Germline assignment: CDR1 LNHDA and CDR2 SQIVND (reference sequence). This CDR3 reads CASSLKGLAASEQYF. Here the CDR3 DNA reads TGTGCCAGTAGTCTCAAGGGACTAGCGGCCAGCGAGCAGTACTTC.

This chain uses TRBV10-3 with TRBJ2-2, with 13 bases fitting TRBD2. This CDR3 region has 16 residues. J lost 4 bases, V lost 6 bases, and 5 bases had no gene match. Germline V CDR1 and CDR2: ENHRY, SYGVKD. The CDR3 nucleotides read TGTGCCATCAGCGCGGGACTAGCGGGACTCACCGGGGAGCTGTTTTTT. It is translated as CAISAGLAGLTGELFF.

The rearrangement joins TRBV6-5 to TRBJ2-6; D is perhaps TRBD1 (5 bases). Germline values: CDR1 MNHEY, CDR2 SVGAGI. The CDR3 spans 16 residues. The V end was cut by 3 bases, the J end by 0 bases, with 9 bases between. The CDR3 loop is CASSYQGTSGANVLTF. In nucleotides, the CDR3 is TGTGCCAGCAGTTATCAGGGAACCTCTGGGGCCAACGTCCTGACTTTC.

The V and J genes are TRBV4-1 and TRBJ2-7; 7 bases align to TRBD2. The CDR3 covers 13 residues. J gave up 5 bases and V 4 bases, and 5 bases lay outside the gene matches. Germline CDR1 is MGHRA and CDR2 is YSYEKL. CDR3 DNA: TGCGCCAGCAGCCCACGGGGGGACGACGAGCAGTACTTC. Protein product: CASSPRGDDEQYF.

This chain links TRBV5-6 with TRBJ1-1; possibly TRBD1 for D (6 bases). V was trimmed by 7 bases and J by 4 bases, leaving 11 bases between them. Germline V gene sequence: CDR1 SGHDT, CDR2 YYEEEE. CDR3 length equals 12 residues. The CDR3 here is CASEQGTTEAFF. The DNA for the CDR3 is TGTGCCAGCGAACAGGGCACCACTGAAGCTTTCTTT.